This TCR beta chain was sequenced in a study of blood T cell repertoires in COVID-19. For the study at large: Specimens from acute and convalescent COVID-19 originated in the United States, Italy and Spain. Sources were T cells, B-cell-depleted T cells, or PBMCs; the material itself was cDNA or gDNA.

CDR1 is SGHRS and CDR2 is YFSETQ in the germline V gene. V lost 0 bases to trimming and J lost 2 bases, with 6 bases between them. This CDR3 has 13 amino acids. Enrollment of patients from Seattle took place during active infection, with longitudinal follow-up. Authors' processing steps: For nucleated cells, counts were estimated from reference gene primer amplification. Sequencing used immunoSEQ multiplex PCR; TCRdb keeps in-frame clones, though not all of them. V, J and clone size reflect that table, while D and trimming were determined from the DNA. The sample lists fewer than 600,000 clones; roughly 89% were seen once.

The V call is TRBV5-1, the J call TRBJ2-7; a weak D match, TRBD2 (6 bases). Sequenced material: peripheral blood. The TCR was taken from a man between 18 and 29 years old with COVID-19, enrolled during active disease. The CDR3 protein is CASSLGTTYEQYF. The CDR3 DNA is TGCGCCAGCAGCTTGGGGACTACCTACGAGCAGTACTTC.